This T cell receptor (beta chain) was recorded in a study of beta chain features in type 1 diabetes. Overall study findings and caveats: It was not settled here whether HLA type affects TCRB rearrangement. TCRB CDR3 length was moderately but significantly reduced in all four CD4+ subsets of Type 1 diabetes patients.

Per the germline V gene, CDR1 is SGHNT and CDR2 is YYREEE (reference sequence). This CDR3 spans 14 amino acids. The V gene lost 4 bases and the J gene lost 0 bases, with 10 bases spanning the gap. About this clone: No antigen is known for it.

The investigators reverse transcribed all of the isolated RNA, so they sequenced expressed TCRB transcripts. Only in-frame clones appear in the TCRdb table, and some are missing; sequencing was by immunoSEQ multiplex PCR. The data show a few hundred thousand clones, over 10% seen once. The receptor's source is a woman aged 18 to 35 with type 1 diabetes. The sequenced material came from naive CD4+ T cells from blood. This rearrangement joins TRBV5-4 to TRBJ1-2; perhaps TRBD1 as D (6 bases). CDR3 protein: CASSHQGPNYGYTF. The DNA for the CDR3 is TGTGCCAGCAGCCACCAGGGGCCTAACTATGGCTACACCTTC. Full variable domain (remainder filled in from reference TRBV5-4 and TRBJ1-2): ETGVTQSPTHLIKTRGQQVTLRCSSQSGHNTVSWYQQALGQGPQFIFQYYREEENGRGNFPPRFSGLQFPNYSSELNVNALELDDSALYLCASSHQGPNYGYTFGSGTRLTVV.